These T cell receptor beta chains were read from a single sample in a study of blood T cell repertoires in COVID-19. Profiling relied on immunoSEQ multiplex PCR, and the TCRdb table lists in-frame clones only, not all of them. Of 250,000 to 300,000 clones detected, roughly 90% appear once; the ten largest clones hold over 9%. Sequenced sample: peripheral blood. The receptors shown here come from a woman in her thirties with COVID-19, enrolled during active disease. CDR3s include the opening cysteine and the closing phenylalanine or tryptophan. Each record gives: J gene, V gene, D gene, clone size, CDR3 protein, CDR3 DNA. The D gene is left open where the match is weak. The size field is filled for only some rows; it gives once, few, many or a size class.

J gene: TRBJ1-1
V gene: TRBV12-2
D gene: .
clone size: once
CDR3 protein: CASRPGTLNTEAFF
CDR3 DNA: TGTGCAAGTCGCCCCGGGACATTGAACACTGAAGCTTTCTTT

J gene: TRBJ2-5
V gene: TRBV4-1
D gene: TRBD2
clone size: .
CDR3 protein: CASSQDGGREGRETQYF
CDR3 DNA: TGCGCCAGCAGCCAAGATGGGGGGCGGGAGGGCCGAGAGACCCAGTACTTC

J gene: TRBJ2-3
V gene: TRBV3-1/TRBV3-2
D gene: TRBD2
clone size: .
CDR3 protein: CASSRASGLTSTDTQYF
CDR3 DNA: TGTGCCAGCAGCCGGGCTAGCGGGCTTACTAGCACAGATACGCAGTATTTT

J gene: TRBJ1-1
V gene: TRBV7-2
D gene: TRBD1
clone size: .
CDR3 protein: CASSLETGGAFF
CDR3 DNA: TGTGCCAGCAGCTTGGAAACAGGGGGCGCTTTCTTT

J gene: TRBJ2-7
V gene: TRBV19
D gene: TRBD1
clone size: .
CDR3 protein: CASSPPGQVYEQYF
CDR3 DNA: TGTGCCAGTAGTCCCCCGGGACAGGTGTACGAGCAGTACTTC

J gene: TRBJ1-1
V gene: TRBV30
D gene: TRBD1
clone size: .
CDR3 protein: CAWSRQGATEAFF
CDR3 DNA: TGTGCCTGGAGCCGACAGGGGGCAACTGAAGCTTTCTTT

J gene: TRBJ1-1
V gene: TRBV11-2
D gene: TRBD1
clone size: .
CDR3 protein: CASSLNRGRFEAFF
CDR3 DNA: TGTGCCAGCAGCTTAAACAGGGGGCGCTTTGAAGCTTTCTTT

J gene: TRBJ2-7
V gene: TRBV28
D gene: TRBD1
clone size: .
CDR3 protein: CASRGTGGDSYEQYF
CDR3 DNA: TGTGCCAGCAGGGGGACAGGGGGCGACTCCTACGAGCAGTACTTC

J gene: TRBJ1-3
V gene: TRBV7-8
D gene: .
clone size: .
CDR3 protein: CASSLRSISSGNTIYF
CDR3 DNA: TGTGCCAGCAGCTTGAGGTCGATAAGCTCTGGAAACACCATATATTTT

J gene: TRBJ2-1
V gene: TRBV3-1/TRBV3-2
D gene: TRBD2
clone size: .
CDR3 protein: CASSAAGTSGSHEQFF
CDR3 DNA: TGTGCCAGCAGCGCAGCCGGGACTAGCGGGAGCCATGAGCAGTTCTTC

J gene: TRBJ2-7
V gene: TRBV27
D gene: .
clone size: .
CDR3 protein: CASSSGGSLEQYF
CDR3 DNA: TGTGCCAGCAGTTCAGGGGGGAGTCTCGAGCAGTACTTC

J gene: TRBJ1-5
V gene: TRBV2
D gene: .
clone size: once
CDR3 protein: CASSSSQGNQPQHF
CDR3 DNA: TGTGCCAGCAGTTCATCCCAGGGTAATCAGCCCCAGCATTTT

J gene: TRBJ2-7
V gene: TRBV5-4
D gene: TRBD1
clone size: .
CDR3 protein: CASSLVSQGAGGEPRF
CDR3 DNA: TGTGCCAGCAGCTTGGTTAGCCAGGGGGCAGGGGGAGAGCCGAGATTT

J gene: TRBJ2-7
V gene: TRBV5-1
D gene: TRBD1
clone size: .
CDR3 protein: CASSLSPGQGGQYF
CDR3 DNA: TGCGCCAGCAGCTTGTCTCCGGGACAGGGTGGACAGTACTTC

J gene: TRBJ2-1
V gene: TRBV9
D gene: TRBD2
clone size: few
CDR3 protein: CASTAPGLAGADAANEQFF
CDR3 DNA: TGTGCCAGCACCGCACCGGGACTAGCGGGAGCCGATGCCGCGAATGAGCAGTTCTTC

J gene: TRBJ1-1
V gene: TRBV6-5
D gene: .
clone size: .
CDR3 protein: CASSYRAGTEAFF
CDR3 DNA: TGTGCCAGCAGTTACAGGGCAGGGACTGAAGCTTTCTTT

J gene: TRBJ2-3
V gene: TRBV19
D gene: .
clone size: few
CDR3 protein: CASSAGLSTDTQYF
CDR3 DNA: TGTGCCAGTAGTGCAGGGCTTAGCACAGATACGCAGTATTTT

J gene: TRBJ1-5
V gene: TRBV4-3
D gene: TRBD1
clone size: .
CDR3 protein: CASSYKQGNQPQHF
CDR3 DNA: TGCGCCAGCAGCTACAAACAGGGGAATCAGCCCCAGCATTTT

J gene: TRBJ2-7
V gene: TRBV6-5
D gene: TRBD2
clone size: .
CDR3 protein: CASSSRLANSYEQYF
CDR3 DNA: TGTGCCAGCAGTTCACGACTAGCGAATTCCTACGAGCAGTACTTC

J gene: TRBJ1-1
V gene: TRBV6-5
D gene: .
clone size: .
CDR3 protein: CASSYGGSQTEAFF
CDR3 DNA: TGTGCCAGCAGTTACGGTGGCAGTCAGACTGAAGCTTTCTTT

J gene: TRBJ2-5
V gene: TRBV18
D gene: .
clone size: .
CDR3 protein: CASSAGGLETQYF
CDR3 DNA: TGTGCCAGCTCAGCCGGGGGGCTGGAGACCCAGTACTTC

J gene: TRBJ1-1
V gene: TRBV6-2/TRBV6-3
D gene: .
clone size: .
CDR3 protein: CASSYSQGSEAFF
CDR3 DNA: TGTGCCAGCAGTTACTCTCAGGGGTCTGAAGCTTTCTTT

J gene: TRBJ2-1
V gene: TRBV2
D gene: TRBD2
clone size: few
CDR3 protein: CASNPGGLAGNNEQFF
CDR3 DNA: TGTGCCAGCAACCCGGGGGGACTAGCGGGCAACAATGAGCAGTTCTTC

J gene: TRBJ1-5
V gene: TRBV19
D gene: .
clone size: few
CDR3 protein: CASSLQDSFYQPQHF
CDR3 DNA: TGTGCCAGTAGTCTACAAGACAGTTTCTATCAGCCCCAGCATTTT

J gene: TRBJ2-1
V gene: TRBV5-4
D gene: TRBD2
clone size: .
CDR3 protein: CASSLDGLAGGGNEQFF
CDR3 DNA: TGTGCCAGCAGCTTGGATGGACTAGCGGGAGGGGGTAATGAGCAGTTCTTC

J gene: TRBJ1-2
V gene: TRBV5-1
D gene: .
clone size: .
CDR3 protein: CASSLELNYGYTF
CDR3 DNA: TGCGCCAGCAGCTTGGAACTTAACTATGGCTACACCTTC

J gene: TRBJ2-3
V gene: TRBV5-4
D gene: TRBD1
clone size: .
CDR3 protein: CASSLGTGRTDTQYF
CDR3 DNA: TGTGCCAGCAGCTTAGGGACAGGGAGGACAGATACGCAGTATTTT

J gene: TRBJ2-7
V gene: TRBV15
D gene: TRBD1
clone size: .
CDR3 protein: CATSKTGGPYEQYF
CDR3 DNA: TGTGCCACCAGCAAGACAGGGGGCCCCTACGAGCAGTACTTC

J gene: TRBJ2-1
V gene: TRBV7-6
D gene: .
clone size: .
CDR3 protein: CASSLGSGSYNEQFF
CDR3 DNA: TGTGCCAGCAGCTTGGGGAGTGGGTCCTACAATGAGCAGTTCTTC

J gene: TRBJ2-7
V gene: TRBV10-2
D gene: TRBD2
clone size: .
CDR3 protein: CASQTSGGYEQYF
CDR3 DNA: TGCGCCAGCCAGACTAGCGGGGGATACGAGCAGTACTTC

J gene: TRBJ1-1
V gene: TRBV24-1
D gene: .
clone size: .
CDR3 protein: CATRDTTGNTEAFF
CDR3 DNA: TGTGCCACCAGGGATACCACGGGGAACACTGAAGCTTTCTTT

J gene: TRBJ2-7
V gene: TRBV27
D gene: .
clone size: .
CDR3 protein: CASRGRARYEQYF
CDR3 DNA: TGTGCCAGCAGGGGCAGGGCCCGCTACGAGCAGTACTTC

J gene: TRBJ1-1
V gene: TRBV5-4
D gene: .
clone size: .
CDR3 protein: CASSPRAGEHTEAFF
CDR3 DNA: TGTGCCAGCAGCCCAAGGGCCGGGGAGCACACTGAAGCTTTCTTT

J gene: TRBJ2-2
V gene: TRBV6-5
D gene: TRBD2
clone size: .
CDR3 protein: CAISRAGDDLWELFF
CDR3 DNA: TGTGCCATCTCCCGGGCGGGAGACGACCTCTGGGAGCTGTTTTTT

J gene: TRBJ2-5
V gene: TRBV28
D gene: TRBD2
clone size: .
CDR3 protein: CASSSPGLAEETQYF
CDR3 DNA: TGTGCCAGCAGTTCGCCAGGACTAGCGGAAGAGACCCAGTACTTC

J gene: TRBJ2-1
V gene: TRBV12-5
D gene: .
clone size: many
CDR3 protein: CASGLRLGDSYNEQFF
CDR3 DNA: TGTGCTAGTGGTTTACGTCTAGGGGACTCCTACAATGAGCAGTTCTTC

J gene: TRBJ2-1
V gene: TRBV19
D gene: .
clone size: .
CDR3 protein: CASKWADSYNEQFF
CDR3 DNA: TGTGCCAGTAAATGGGCAGACTCCTACAATGAGCAGTTCTTC

J gene: TRBJ1-2
V gene: TRBV27
D gene: TRBD1
clone size: .
CDR3 protein: CASSFLGQGAWGPYNYGYTF
CDR3 DNA: TGTGCCAGCAGTTTCCTCGGACAGGGGGCATGGGGCCCCTATAACTATGGCTACACCTTC

J gene: TRBJ2-5
V gene: TRBV6-5
D gene: .
clone size: .
CDR3 protein: CASKWLETQYF
CDR3 DNA: TGTGCCAGCAAATGGCTGGAGACCCAGTACTTC

J gene: TRBJ2-7
V gene: TRBV6-5
D gene: TRBD2
clone size: .
CDR3 protein: CASSLSGSNEQYF
CDR3 DNA: TGTGCCAGCAGCCTCAGCGGGAGCAACGAGCAGTACTTC

J gene: TRBJ2-5
V gene: TRBV6-6
D gene: .
clone size: .
CDR3 protein: CASSYLDFETQYF
CDR3 DNA: TGTGCCAGCAGTTACCTCGACTTTGAGACCCAGTACTTC

J gene: TRBJ1-2
V gene: TRBV9
D gene: TRBD1
clone size: .
CDR3 protein: CASSEGTGPNYGYTF
CDR3 DNA: TGTGCCAGCAGCGAGGGGACAGGGCCCAACTATGGCTACACCTTC

J gene: TRBJ2-7
V gene: TRBV5-1
D gene: .
clone size: few
CDR3 protein: CASSFGVSYEQYF
CDR3 DNA: TGCGCCAGCAGCTTCGGGGTTTCCTACGAGCAGTACTTC

J gene: TRBJ2-7
V gene: TRBV27
D gene: .
clone size: .
CDR3 protein: CASSGSSYEQYF
CDR3 DNA: TGTGCCAGCAGCGGGTCCTCCTACGAGCAGTACTTC

J gene: TRBJ1-1
V gene: TRBV11-3
D gene: .
clone size: .
CDR3 protein: CASSNTNTEAFF
CDR3 DNA: TGTGCCAGCAGCAACACAAACACTGAAGCTTTCTTT

J gene: TRBJ1-5
V gene: TRBV2
D gene: TRBD1
clone size: .
CDR3 protein: CASSDPGTGSDQPQHF
CDR3 DNA: TGTGCCAGCAGTGATCCCGGGACAGGGAGCGATCAGCCCCAGCATTTT

J gene: TRBJ2-7
V gene: TRBV11-2
D gene: .
clone size: .
CDR3 protein: CASSFLGAGEQYF
CDR3 DNA: TGTGCCAGCAGCTTTTTAGGGGCCGGCGAGCAGTACTTC

J gene: TRBJ1-5
V gene: TRBV28
D gene: .
clone size: .
CDR3 protein: CASRGNSGGNQPQHF
CDR3 DNA: TGTGCCAGCAGGGGGAATTCGGGGGGCAATCAGCCCCAGCATTTT

J gene: TRBJ2-7
V gene: TRBV7-9
D gene: .
clone size: .
CDR3 protein: CASSSITYEQYF
CDR3 DNA: TGTGCCAGCAGCTCTATAACCTACGAGCAGTACTTC

J gene: TRBJ1-1
V gene: TRBV11-1
D gene: TRBD1
clone size: once
CDR3 protein: CASSPGTGGTNTEAFF
CDR3 DNA: TGTGCCAGCAGCCCAGGGACAGGGGGCACGAACACTGAAGCTTTCTTT

J gene: TRBJ2-1
V gene: TRBV10-1
D gene: TRBD2
clone size: .
CDR3 protein: CASSEGSGRDNEQFF
CDR3 DNA: TGCGCCAGCAGTGAGGGTAGCGGGAGAGACAATGAGCAGTTCTTC

J gene: TRBJ1-5
V gene: TRBV6-6
D gene: TRBD1
clone size: .
CDR3 protein: CASSYQGGRGDQPQHF
CDR3 DNA: TGTGCCAGCAGTTACCAAGGGGGCAGGGGAGATCAGCCCCAGCATTTT

J gene: TRBJ2-7
V gene: TRBV6-2/TRBV6-3
D gene: TRBD1
clone size: .
CDR3 protein: CASSYIWGQVPYEQYF
CDR3 DNA: TGTGCCAGCAGTTACATATGGGGACAGGTACCTTACGAGCAGTACTTC

J gene: TRBJ1-1
V gene: TRBV29-1
D gene: .
clone size: .
CDR3 protein: CSVQRMSTEAFF
CDR3 DNA: TGCAGCGTGCAGAGGATGAGCACTGAAGCTTTCTTT

J gene: TRBJ1-2
V gene: TRBV24-1
D gene: .
clone size: .
CDR3 protein: CATSDPGRVYGYTF
CDR3 DNA: TGTGCCACCAGTGATCCCGGCAGGGTCTATGGCTACACCTTC

J gene: TRBJ2-7
V gene: TRBV11-2
D gene: TRBD2
clone size: .
CDR3 protein: CASSSLTVAGAYEQYF
CDR3 DNA: TGTGCCAGCAGCTCCCTCACGGTAGCGGGAGCCTACGAGCAGTACTTC

J gene: TRBJ1-5
V gene: TRBV10-3
D gene: .
clone size: .
CDR3 protein: CAISESRVQPQHF
CDR3 DNA: TGTGCCATCAGTGAGTCGAGGGTTCAGCCCCAGCATTTT

J gene: TRBJ2-1
V gene: TRBV3-1/TRBV3-2
D gene: .
clone size: .
CDR3 protein: CASTGLNNEQFF
CDR3 DNA: TGTGCCTCGACAGGACTCAACAATGAGCAGTTCTTC